One T cell receptor (beta chain) is described in this entry. The sampling schedule covered blood at baseline, cycle 4 day 1, and cycle 7 day 1. This CDR3 spans 15 amino acids. Germline CDR1 is MNHEY and CDR2 is SMNVEV (reference sequence). Trimming removed 2 bases from V and 1 base from J; junction bases left unmatched: 2. This record belongs to a study of OX40 agonist ivuxolimab in advanced cancers. Study-wide background: A mean age of approximately 64 years, range about 23 to 90, was recorded, and 70% to 85% were male.

Sequenced by immunoSEQ multiplex PCR; TCRdb stores in-frame clones only, minus some. The data show about 79,000 clones, with around 90% seen just once and more than 0.25% held by the top ten. The clonotype was recovered from an adult with an advanced solid tumor such as melanoma, head and neck, liver or kidney cancer. Source: CD4+ or CD8+ T cells sorted from blood, taken in a trial of the OX40 agonist ivuxolimab. The chain combines TRBV27 with TRBJ1-5; TRBD1 matches 7 bases. The CDR3 DNA is TGTGCCAGCAGTTTACAGGGGGGCAGCAATCAGCCCCAGCATTTT. This translates into CASSLQGGSNQPQHF.